A selection of T cell receptor beta chains follows, all from one sample in a study of blood T cell repertoires in COVID-19. The repertoire was sequenced with immunoSEQ multiplex PCR; TCRdb's copy has only in-frame clones and lacks some. The sample shows about 180,000 clones, roughly nine tenths of them seen only once. The source material was peripheral blood. The receptors shown here come from a man over 45 with acute or convalescent COVID-19. Each CDR3 is given with its conserved first and last residue. D genes are given only for firm matches. Rows may omit the clone size; those that give it use once, few, many or a size class.

TRBV2	TRBJ1-6	.	.	CASVGGARSPLHF	TGTGCCAGCGTCGGAGGGGCTCGCTCACCCCTCCACTTT
TRBV7-9	TRBJ2-3	.	.	CASSLSDTQYF	TGTGCCAGCAGCTTATCGGATACGCAGTATTTT
TRBV3-1/TRBV3-2	TRBJ1-5	.	.	CASSQRQNQPQHF	TGTGCCAGCAGCCAACGACAGAATCAGCCCCAGCATTTT
TRBV19	TRBJ1-2	TRBD1	few	CASSEHRGRVYGYTF	TGTGCCAGTAGTGAGCACAGGGGGCGCGTCTATGGCTACACCTTC
TRBV3-1/TRBV3-2	TRBJ2-7	.	.	CASSQVMGVEQYF	TGTGCCAGCAGCCAAGTAATGGGAGTCGAGCAGTACTTC
TRBV9	TRBJ1-2	TRBD1	.	CASSVARRTGFYGYTF	TGTGCCAGCAGCGTAGCCAGGCGGACAGGGTTCTATGGCTACACCTTC
TRBV6-1	TRBJ1-3	TRBD1	.	CASSEGQGSSGNTIYF	TGTGCCAGCAGTGAAGGACAGGGCAGCTCTGGAAACACCATATATTTT
TRBV4-1	TRBJ2-1	TRBD1	.	CASSHPRDRGNEQFF	TGCGCCAGCAGCCATCCCAGGGACAGGGGTAATGAGCAGTTCTTC
TRBV7-9	TRBJ1-4	.	.	CASSSGTGNEKLFF	TGTGCCAGCAGCTCAGGGACTGGCAATGAAAAACTGTTTTTT
TRBV30	TRBJ2-5	TRBD2	.	CAWSLGTSGGEETQYF	TGTGCCTGGAGTCTCGGGACTAGCGGAGGGGAAGAGACCCAGTACTTC
TRBV9	TRBJ1-4	TRBD1	.	CASSVDTGANEKLFF	TGTGCCAGCAGCGTTGATACAGGGGCAAATGAAAAACTGTTTTTT
TRBV28	TRBJ2-5	.	.	CASSRGLTSPYYF	TGTGCCAGCAGTCGGGGACTGACCTCCCCATACTACTTC
TRBV6-2/TRBV6-3	TRBJ2-1	.	.	CASSYSSHEQFF	TGTGCCAGCAGTTACTCCTCCCATGAGCAGTTCTTC
TRBV7-9	TRBJ2-1	.	.	CASSPTGPGKYNEQFF	TGTGCCAGCAGTCCTACCGGCCCAGGGAAGTACAATGAGCAGTTCTTC
TRBV28	TRBJ1-5	TRBD1	.	CASSLYTGESNQPQHF	TGTGCCAGCAGTTTATATACAGGGGAAAGCAATCAGCCCCAGCATTTT
TRBV15	TRBJ2-5	.	.	CATSRGGSQETQYF	TGTGCCACCAGCAGAGGAGGCTCCCAAGAGACCCAGTACTTC
TRBV30	TRBJ2-6	TRBD1	.	CAWSVRGGAGANVLTF	TGTGCCTGGAGTGTCAGAGGGGGCGCTGGGGCCAACGTCCTGACTTTC
TRBV27	TRBJ1-6	TRBD1	.	CASSLSQGAESPLHF	TGTGCCAGCAGTTTATCCCAGGGGGCCGAATCACCCCTCCACTTT
TRBV4-3	TRBJ2-5	TRBD1	.	CASSFRDRQETQYF	TGCGCCAGCAGCTTCCGGGACAGGCAAGAGACCCAGTACTTC
TRBV5-4	TRBJ2-3	TRBD1	.	CASSLVTGTADTQYF	TGTGCCAGCAGCTTGGTGACAGGGACGGCAGATACGCAGTATTTT
TRBV6-5	TRBJ2-3	.	.	CASSYSAHSSTDTQYF	TGTGCCAGCAGTTACTCGGCTCATTCTAGCACAGATACGCAGTATTTT
TRBV28	TRBJ2-7	TRBD1	.	CASSFRGLYEQYF	TGTGCCAGCAGTTTCAGGGGGCTCTACGAGCAGTACTTC
TRBV5-1	TRBJ1-2	TRBD1	.	CASSLGDRPYGYTF	TGCGCCAGCAGCTTGGGGGACAGGCCGTATGGCTACACCTTC
TRBV3-1/TRBV3-2	TRBJ2-1	.	.	CASSQAGLNEQFF	TGTGCCAGCAGCCAAGCAGGGTTGAATGAGCAGTTCTTC
TRBV27	TRBJ1-4	.	.	CASSSRLEKLFF	TGTGCCAGCAGTTCCAGACTTGAAAAACTGTTTTTT
TRBV7-3	TRBJ2-7	TRBD2	.	CASSSLRTSSSYEQYF	TGTGCCAGCAGCTCACTCCGGACTAGTTCGTCCTACGAGCAGTACTTC
TRBV19	TRBJ1-4	.	.	CASSIHRAGNEKLFF	TGTGCCAGTAGTATCCACAGGGCCGGGAATGAAAAACTGTTTTTT
TRBV3-1/TRBV3-2	TRBJ1-6	.	.	CASRAGGTVKNSPLHF	TGTGCCAGCAGAGCCGGGGGGACGGTTAAGAATTCACCCCTCCACTTT
TRBV30	TRBJ2-2	TRBD2	.	CAWSPFQGGLSGELFF	TGTGCCTGGAGTCCCTTTCAGGGAGGGTTGTCCGGGGAGCTGTTTTTT
TRBV20-1	TRBJ1-2	.	.	CSASGRGNYGYTF	TGCAGTGCTAGTGGTCGGGGGAACTATGGCTACACCTTC
TRBV7-8	TRBJ1-5	.	.	CASSLSRTASNQPQHF	TGTGCCAGCAGCTTATCCCGGACAGCTAGCAATCAGCCCCAGCATTTT
TRBV5-4	TRBJ2-3	TRBD2	.	CASSFGTSADTQYF	TGTGCCAGCAGCTTCGGGACTAGCGCCGATACGCAGTATTTT
TRBV7-8	TRBJ1-2	.	once	CASSFSVQGHYGYTF	TGTGCCAGCAGCTTTTCTGTACAGGGTCACTATGGCTACACCTTC
TRBV5-1	TRBJ1-4	.	.	CASSLGGGKLFF	TGCGCCAGCAGCTTGGGAGGGGGAAAACTGTTTTTT
TRBV12-3/TRBV12-4	TRBJ1-1	.	.	CASSSAGGEAFF	TGTGCCAGCAGTTCGGCGGGTGGTGAAGCTTTCTTT
TRBV28	TRBJ2-7	TRBD1	.	CASRTQGLSYEQYF	TGTGCCAGCAGAACACAGGGGCTATCCTACGAGCAGTACTTC
TRBV3-1/TRBV3-2	TRBJ1-2	TRBD1	.	CASSLEDVAGTGDGYTF	TGTGCCAGCAGCCTAGAAGATGTAGCCGGGACAGGGGATGGCTACACCTTC
TRBV5-1	TRBJ2-1	TRBD2	once	CASSSGTSGGNNPNEQFF	TGCGCCAGCAGCTCAGGGACTAGCGGGGGAAACAACCCCAATGAGCAGTTCTTC
TRBV28	TRBJ1-5	.	.	CASSLPIQPQHF	TGTGCCAGCAGTTTACCTATTCAGCCCCAGCATTTT
TRBV10-3	TRBJ2-5	TRBD2	once	CAISQGPRSSGRIGETQYF	TGTGCCATCAGTCAGGGTCCACGTAGTAGCGGGAGAATCGGAGAGACCCAGTACTTC